The clone carrying this TCR beta chain was observed many times. This sample stems from a study of glioma-infiltrating T cells. TCR alpha and beta CDR3 regions were amplified from RNA using iRepertoire nested multiplex PCR. Input was roughly 85-450 ng of tissue mRNA or PBMC total RNA. MiXCR, run by TCRdb on the multiplex PCR reads, gives a single entry per CDR3 protein. Found here are some 85,000 distinct CDR3 sequences, less than 30% of them singletons; the top ten hold 5.5% to 7.5%. CDR3 length: 15 residues. V shed 5 bases and J 6 bases; nucleotides not matched to a gene: 8. Germline lookup yields CDR1 SGHTA and CDR2 FQGNSA.

The TCR was taken from a human donor with low-grade glioma or glioblastoma, undergoing nonglioma brain surgery, or in good health (not recorded which). The source material was glioma tissue, nonneoplastic brain tissue, or PBMCs (not recorded which). This rearrangement joins TRBV7-2 to TRBJ2-3; 10 positions match TRBD2. The CDR3 sequence is CASSPQGTSVDTQYF. CDR3 in DNA: TGTGCCAGCAGCCCGCAAGGGACTAGCGTTGATACGCAGTATTTT.